This TCR beta chain was captured in a study of response to subunit inactivated influenza vaccine. This clonotype came up a few times. TCRdb called the RT-PCR reads again in MiXCR, with one record for every CDR3 protein. The sample lists under 800,000 distinct CDR3 sequences, 11% to 15% seen once, with 6% to 7% in the top ten. The sample here was PBMCs from blood, taken roughly 15 days before vaccination. This sequence was found in a man in his fifties who received an inactivated influenza vaccine.

The CDR3 reads CASIRRGGSYNEQFF. For the CDR3, the DNA is TGTGCCAGCATTCGGCGGGGCGGCTCCTACAATGAGCAGTTCTTC. V is TRBV25-1 and J is TRBJ2-1, with D possibly being TRBD2 (6 bases). CDR3 size: 15 residues. Between the trimmed V and J ends, which lost 7 bases and 0 bases, there was a span of 13 bases. Germline V gene lookup returns CDR1 MGHDK and CDR2 SYGVNS. Using reference TRBV25-1 and TRBJ2-1 for the parts outside the CDR3, the full variable domain is EADIYQTPRYLVIGTGKKITLECSQTMGHDKMYWYQQDPGMELHLIHYSYGVNSTEKGDLSSESTVSRIRTEHFPLTLESARPSHTSQYLCASIRRGGSYNEQFFGPGTRLTVL.